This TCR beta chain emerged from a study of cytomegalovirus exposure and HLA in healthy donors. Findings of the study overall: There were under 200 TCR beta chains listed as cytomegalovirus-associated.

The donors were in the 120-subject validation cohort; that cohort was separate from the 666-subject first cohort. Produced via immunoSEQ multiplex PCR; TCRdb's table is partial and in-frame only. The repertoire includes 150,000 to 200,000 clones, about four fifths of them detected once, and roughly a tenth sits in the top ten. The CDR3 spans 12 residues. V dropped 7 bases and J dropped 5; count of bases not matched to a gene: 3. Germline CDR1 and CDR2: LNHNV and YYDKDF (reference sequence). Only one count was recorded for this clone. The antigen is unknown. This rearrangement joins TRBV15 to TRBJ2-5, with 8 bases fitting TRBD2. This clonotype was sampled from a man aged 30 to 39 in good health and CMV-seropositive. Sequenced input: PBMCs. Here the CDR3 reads CATTREGETQYF. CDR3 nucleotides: TGTGCCACCACCCGGGAGGGGGAGACCCAGTACTTC.